Presented here are 30 T cell receptor beta chains from one specimen sequenced in a study of cytomegalovirus exposure and HLA in healthy donors. The PCR ran on 60 Vbeta and 13 Jbeta primers. Assay used: immunoSEQ multiplex PCR; TCRdb lists only in-frame clones, some missing. The profile shows 150,000 or so clones, roughly 80% of them singletons. Sequenced material: PBMCs. The receptors derive from a female donor in good health and CMV-seronegative.

The chain carries TRBV5-4 and TRBJ2-1, with D hard to call. This CDR3 is built from 15 residues. Germline CDR1 is SGHNT and CDR2 is YYREEE (reference sequence). With 2 bases removed from V and 0 bases from J, the gap between germline ends came to 9 bases. CDR3 amino acids: CASSLPMSSYNEQFF. DNA of the CDR3: TGTGCCAGCAGCTTACCCATGAGCTCCTACAATGAGCAGTTCTTC.

The chain couples TRBV28 to TRBJ2-5, with D perhaps TRBD1 (5 bases). Germline assignment: CDR1 MDHEN and CDR2 SYDVKM. This CDR3 contains 16 residues. V dropped 6 bases and J dropped 3 bases, with 20 bases sitting between them. The CDR3 DNA reads as TGTGCCAGCAGCCCCATTGGGGCAGGGTTGGAAGAGACCCAGTACTTC. It codes for CASSPIGAGLEETQYF.

V gene TRBV7-9 combines with J gene TRBJ1-6, with D perhaps matching TRBD1 (6 bases). The CDR3 extends over 17 amino acids. The ends were cut back, 5 bases at V and 4 bases at J, with 18 bases in the middle. The V gene's germline CDR1 is SEHNR and CDR2 FQNEAQ (reference sequence). For the CDR3, the DNA is TGTGCCAGCAGCCCTCCACAGGGTGATATTTATAATTCACCCCTCCACTTT. Translated, it gives CASSPPQGDIYNSPLHF.

The chain is built from TRBV12-5 and TRBJ2-7, with 7 bases matching TRBD2. CDR3 length: 16 residues. J gave up 0 bases and V 2 bases, and 7 bases lay outside the gene matches. CDR1 LGHNT and CDR2 FRNRAP come from the germline V gene. The CDR3, as DNA: TGTGCTAGTGGTTTGCTCTCACCGGGGGGCTCCTACGAGCAGTACTTC. Its translation: CASGLLSPGGSYEQYF.

The chain carries TRBV9 and TRBJ2-5; D possibly corresponds to TRBD2 (6 bases). Germline CDR1 reads SGDLS; CDR2 reads YYNGEE. Trimming shortened V by 3 bases and J by 8 bases, and 17 bases separated the two germline ends. This CDR3 is 14 amino acids long. The CDR3 region has the DNA TGTGCCAGCAGCGAGACCGGGACTCTTGATACCCAGTACTTC. Its protein product is CASSETGTLDTQYF.

The chain couples TRBV27 to TRBJ2-3; a possible D gene is TRBD2 (5 bases). The V end lost 2 bases, the J end lost 4 bases, and 7 bases lay between the germline ends. There are 13 residues in the CDR3. Germline V gives CDR1 MNHEY, CDR2 SMNVEV (reference sequence). The CDR3 DNA reads TGTGCCAGCAGTTTACTAGCCTCAGATACGCAGTATTTT. Protein sequence: CASSLLASDTQYF.

This sequence joins TRBV19 and TRBJ2-7, with a tentative D call TRBD2 (6 bases). This CDR3 spans 14 amino acids. The ends were cut back, 0 bases at V and 5 bases at J, with 11 bases in the middle. CDR1 is LNHDA and CDR2 is SQIVND in the germline V gene (reference sequence). The CDR3 DNA sequence: TGTGCCAGTAGTATAGAACTAGCCTGGGACGAGCAGTACTTC. As protein: CASSIELAWDEQYF.

This chain links TRBV4-3 with TRBJ2-4; D gene uncertain. From germline, CDR1 is LGHNA and CDR2 YSLEER. V was pared by 1 base and J by 0 bases, with 7 bases between. This CDR3 contains 15 residues. CDR3 nucleotides: TGCGCCAGCAGCCAAGCTCCTCGAGCCAAAAACATTCAGTACTTC. This gives the protein CASSQAPRAKNIQYF.

In this sample, this clone turned up once. The rearrangement uses TRBV7-2 and TRBJ2-3; 11 bases fit TRBD2. V was pared by 5 bases and J by 5 bases, with 12 bases of the junction left unmatched. CDR3 length equals 17 residues. Germline CDR1 and CDR2: SGHTA and FQGNSA. Written as DNA, the CDR3 is TGTGCCAGCAGCACCTACACTCTAGCGGGGGGTATAGATACGCAGTATTTT. This codes for CASSTYTLAGGIDTQYF.

The J gene is TRBJ1-1, the V gene TRBV30, with D hard to call. Trimming removed 1 base from V and 2 bases from J, with 8 bases in between. The CDR3 sequence is 13 residues long. Germline loops: CDR1 GTSNPN, CDR2 SVGIG (reference sequence). Written as DNA, the CDR3 is TGTGCCTGGAGTGGACAAAGTAACACTGAAGCTTTCTTT. Translating gives CAWSGQSNTEAFF. The whole variable domain, filled in from reference TRBV30 and TRBJ1-1, reads SQTIHQWPATLVQPVGSPLSLECTVEGTSNPNLYWYRQAAGRGLQLLFYSVGIGQISSEVPQNLSASRPQDRQFILSSKKLLLSDSGFYLCAWSGQSNTEAFFGQGTRLTVV.

The chain couples TRBV6-6 to TRBJ2-7; D unclear. The V and J ends lost 6 bases and 2 bases respectively, with 14 bases between them. The CDR3 runs 14 residues. Germline CDR1 is MNHNY and CDR2 is SVGAGI (reference sequence). The CDR3 reads CASRPGSATYEQYF. The CDR3 coding sequence is TGTGCCAGCAGACCCGGGTCCGCAACCTACGAGCAGTACTTC.

This sequence joins TRBV29-1 and TRBJ2-3, with a weak D call TRBD1 (5 bases). The germline V gene has CDR1 SQVTM and CDR2 ANQGSEA. The CDR3 covers 16 residues. The ends were cut back, 6 bases at V and 3 bases at J, with 22 bases in the middle. The CDR3 sequence: CSVTTRLQELTDTQYF. Written as DNA, the CDR3 is TGCAGCGTAACCACGCGTTTACAGGAGTTGACAGATACGCAGTATTTT.

The gene calls are TRBV4-2 and TRBJ1-2; TRBD1 aligns across 11 bases. The germline V gene encodes CDR1 LGHNA and CDR2 YNFKEQ. V was pared by 0 bases and J by 6 bases, with 9 bases of the junction left unmatched. The CDR3 is 17 amino acids. The CDR3 bases are TGTGCCAGCAGCCAAGAAAGGAGGACAGGGGGCGCCCATGGCTACACCTTC. Translating it yields CASSQERRTGGAHGYTF.

The table lists this clone with a few counts. The rearrangement joins TRBV6-5 to TRBJ2-3; TRBD2 might be the D (6 bases). CDR3 length: 15 residues. From germline, CDR1 is MNHEY and CDR2 SVGAGI. V shed 6 bases and J shed 5 bases, with 18 bases lying between them. CDR3 loop: CASSPRGTQGDTQYF. The CDR3 nucleotides read TGTGCCAGCAGCCCCCGGGGGACCCAGGGAGATACGCAGTATTTT.

The chain carries TRBV10-3 and TRBJ2-2; perhaps TRBD2 as D (6 bases). Trimming stripped 10 bases from V and 4 bases from J, with 13 bases between. Germline CDR1 ENHRY, CDR2 SYGVKD. The CDR3 spans 13 residues. CDR3 in amino acids: CATGGLSTGELFF. The CDR3 DNA follows: TGTGCCACCGGGGGACTTAGCACCGGGGAGCTGTTTTTT.

This chain links TRBV4-2 with TRBJ1-2; D ambiguous. Germline-derived CDR1 and CDR2 are LGHNA and YNFKEQ. The CDR3 is 15 amino acids. Trimming removed 0 bases at V and 8 bases at J, with 16 bases between. CDR3 coding DNA: TGTGCCAGCAGCCAAGATCTTAGCCGGGATGGGGGCTACACCTTC. Translating gives CASSQDLSRDGGYTF.

The chain has TRBV19 and TRBJ1-5; TRBD1 matches 7 bases. The germline CDR1 and CDR2 sequences are LNHDA and SQIVND (reference sequence). This CDR3 region has 16 residues. V lost 5 bases, J lost 4 bases, and 11 bases stayed unmatched. CDR3 sequence reads: CASSRTSTGRNQPQHF. DNA for the CDR3: TGTGCCAGTAGTCGCACCTCGACAGGGAGAAATCAGCCCCAGCATTTT.

The rearrangement links TRBV7-6 to TRBJ2-7; D is perhaps TRBD2 (5 bases). The V and J ends lost 4 bases and 4 bases respectively, with 8 bases between them. Germline lookup yields CDR1 SGHVS and CDR2 FNYEAQ. The CDR3 is made up of 12 amino acids. In DNA, the CDR3 is TGTGCCAGCAGCTCCCCGGGGTACGAGCAGTACTTC. Its translation is CASSSPGYEQYF.

The rearrangement joins TRBV2 to TRBJ2-7, with TRBD1 as a possible D gene (5 bases). The length of the CDR3 is 14 residues. With 6 bases removed from V and 3 bases from J, the gap between germline ends came to 15 bases. CDR1 is SNHLY, CDR2 FYNNEI, per germline. The CDR3: CASRGWTLDYEQYF. CDR3 nucleotide sequence: TGTGCCAGCAGGGGTTGGACATTGGACTACGAGCAGTACTTC. Full variable domain (missing parts from reference TRBV2 and TRBJ2-7): EPEVTQTPSHQVTQMGQEVILRCVPISNHLYFYWYRQILGQKVEFLVSFYNNEISEKSEIFDDQFSVERPDGSNFTLKIRSTKLEDSAMYFCASRGWTLDYEQYFGPGTRLTVT.

The V and J genes are TRBV4-2 and TRBJ2-2; a possible D gene is TRBD1 (5 bases). The V and J ends lost 0 bases and 4 bases respectively, with 12 bases between them. In germline, CDR1 is LGHNA, CDR2 YNFKEQ. The CDR3 sequence is 16 residues long. This CDR3 reads CASSQDGAGPTGELFF. In DNA, the CDR3 is TGTGCCAGCAGCCAAGATGGGGCAGGGCCCACCGGGGAGCTGTTTTTT.

The chain joins TRBV28 to TRBJ2-7; TRBD2 matches 9 bases. The CDR3 spans 14 residues. Per the germline V gene, CDR1 is MDHEN and CDR2 is SYDVKM. The V and J ends lost 7 bases and 4 bases, in that order; junction bases with no gene match: 8. CDR3 amino acids: CASKGIAGVYEQYF. CDR3 coding DNA: TGTGCCAGCAAGGGGATAGCGGGAGTATACGAGCAGTACTTC.

This clone was observed a single time. This chain links TRBV27 with TRBJ1-3; D is ambiguous. Trimming shortened V by 2 bases and J by 4 bases, and 6 bases separated the two germline ends. From germline, CDR1 is MNHEY and CDR2 SMNVEV (reference sequence). The CDR3 spans 13 residues. For the CDR3, the DNA is TGTGCCAGCAGTTTAGGGCCAGGAAACACCATATATTTT. Its protein product is CASSLGPGNTIYF.

The chain recombines TRBV7-2 with TRBJ2-1; possible D gene TRBD1, 5 bases. CDR3 length equals 15 residues. V was shortened by 0 bases and J by 2 bases, with 8 bases between the two germline ends. Germline loops: CDR1 SGHTA, CDR2 FQGNSA. This chain's CDR3 is CASSLAGLAYNEQFF. In nucleotides, the CDR3 is TGTGCCAGCAGCTTAGCGGGGCTAGCCTACAATGAGCAGTTCTTC.

The table lists this clone with a few counts. The V gene is TRBV6-5, the J gene TRBJ1-5; possibly TRBD1 for D (6 bases). Per the germline V gene, CDR1 is MNHEY and CDR2 is SVGAGI. V was pared by 4 bases and J by 6 bases, with 10 bases between. CDR3 length: 13 amino acids. The CDR3 protein is CASSSRGTQPQHF. CDR3 sequence (DNA): TGTGCCAGCAGTTCCAGGGGAACTCAGCCCCAGCATTTT.

The chain uses TRBV6-5 and TRBJ2-2; 7 bases map to TRBD2. V lost 10 bases to trimming and J lost 6 bases; unmatched junction nucleotides: 14. The CDR3 covers 15 residues. Germline CDR1 is MNHEY and CDR2 is SVGAGI. The CDR3 loop is CAIAGGKGRSGELFF. CDR3 DNA: TGTGCCATAGCCGGGGGGAAGGGGAGGTCCGGGGAGCTGTTTTTT.

This clone has just a few counts. The rearrangement joins TRBV11-3 to TRBJ2-1, with 8 bases fitting TRBD2. This CDR3 region has 15 residues. CDR1 and CDR2 (germline): SGHNT, YENEEA. V lost 5 bases, J lost 2 bases, and 5 bases stayed unmatched. The CDR3 coding sequence is TGTGCCAGCAGCCCCGGGGGGGTTGCCTACAATGAGCAGTTCTTC. Protein sequence: CASSPGGVAYNEQFF.

The chain couples TRBV12-5 to TRBJ2-1, with a possible D match to TRBD1 (6 bases). The V end lost 1 base, the J end lost 5 bases, and 12 bases lay between the germline ends. CDR1 is LGHNT, CDR2 FRNRAP, per germline. The CDR3 length is 15 residues. The CDR3 nucleotides read TGTGCTAGTGGTTTGGGGACAGTAGGAAACAATGAGCAGTTCTTC. This gives the protein CASGLGTVGNNEQFF.

The genes are TRBV2 and TRBJ2-1; TRBD2 matches 9 bases. There are 16 residues in the CDR3. Germline trimming cut 2 bases from V and 3 bases from J; bases unmatched to any gene: 5. Germline CDR1 is SNHLY and CDR2 is FYNNEI. CDR3 DNA sequence: TGTGCCAGCAGTGAAAGGCTAGCGGGGAACTACAATGAGCAGTTCTTC. Translation: CASSERLAGNYNEQFF.

This clone was counted a single time. The V and J genes are TRBV5-5 and TRBJ2-5; the match to TRBD2 covers 7 bases. CDR1 SGHKS and CDR2 YYEKEE come from the germline V gene (reference sequence). V shed 3 bases, J shed 7 bases, and the junction held 6 bases outside the gene matches. The CDR3 length is 13 residues. CDR3 bases: TGTGCCAGCAGCTGGGGGGGGTTGGGGACCCAGTACTTC. This codes for CASSWGGLGTQYF.

This clone is medium-sized. The chain recombines TRBV28 with TRBJ1-1, with D unclear. The V end lost 7 bases, the J end lost 7 bases, and 13 bases lay between the germline ends. CDR3 size: 12 residues. The V gene's germline CDR1 is MDHEN and CDR2 SYDVKM. This CDR3 reads CASIFRRGEAFF. The CDR3 nucleotides are TGTGCCAGCATCTTTCGTCGGGGTGAAGCTTTCTTT.